A single sample gave rise to the 23 T cell receptor beta chains below, sequenced in a study of blood T cell repertoires in COVID-19. Here immunoSEQ multiplex PCR was the method, and the copy in TCRdb shows in-frame clones only, minus some. Of fewer than 120,000 clones in the sample, approximately 67% are singletons; the top ten hold about 7.1%. The material sequenced was peripheral blood. The receptors were gathered from a woman in her sixties or seventies with acute or convalescent COVID-19.

V usage is TRBV7-2 and J usage is TRBJ2-1, with 8 bases that match TRBD2. V was clipped by 5 bases and J by 0 bases; unmatched bases: 9. From germline, CDR1 is SGHTA and CDR2 FQGNSA. CDR3 length: 17 residues. CDR3 nucleotide sequence: TGTGCCAGCAGCCCATCGACTAGCGCGAGCTCCTACAATGAGCAGTTCTTC. It yields the protein CASSPSTSASSYNEQFF.

The chain combines TRBV5-5 with TRBJ1-1; 8 nucleotides align to TRBD1. Per germline, CDR1 SGHKS and CDR2 YYEKEE (reference sequence). This CDR3 region has 13 residues. V shed 2 bases, J shed 14 bases, and the junction held 11 bases outside the gene matches. The CDR3 coding sequence is TGTGCCAGCAGCTTCACAGGGGGGCAGTGGGCATTCTTT. Amino acid sequence: CASSFTGGQWAFF. Variable domain in full (rest from reference TRBV5-5 and TRBJ1-1): DAGVTQSPTHLIKTRGQQVTLRCSPISGHKSVSWYQQVLGQGPQFIFQYYEKEERGRGNFPDRFSARQFPNYSSELNVNALLLGDSALYLCASSFTGGQWAFFGQGTRLTVV.

This clone came up a few times. The chain combines TRBV9 with TRBJ2-1; 7 bases align to TRBD2. V was pared by 0 bases and J by 4 bases, with 4 bases of the junction left unmatched. Looked up from germline, CDR1 is SGDLS and CDR2 is YYNGEE. The length of the CDR3 is 15 residues. CDR3 sequence reads: CASSVGTGGYNEQFF. The CDR3 region has the DNA TGTGCCAGCAGCGTAGGTACGGGGGGTTACAATGAGCAGTTCTTC.

In this sample, this clone turned up many times. The chain has TRBV6-6 and TRBJ1-6, with D maybe TRBD1 (5 bases). The CDR3 is 13 amino acids. V was pared by 6 bases and J by 10 bases, with 13 bases between. Germline V gives CDR1 MNHNY, CDR2 SVGAGI (reference sequence). The CDR3 is CASSNLGQSPLHF. The CDR3 DNA is TGTGCCAGCAGCAATCTGGGGCAATCACCCCTCCACTTT.

The chain employs TRBV5-1 and TRBJ1-6; D remains ambiguous. V lost 0 bases and J lost 7, with 11 bases in between. This CDR3 is 15 amino acids long. CDR1 is SGHRS, CDR2 YFSETQ, per germline. The chain's CDR3 is CASSLAGDSNSPLHF. CDR3 bases: TGCGCCAGCAGCTTGGCGGGAGATTCAAATTCACCCCTCCACTTT.

The CDR3 DNA follows: TGTGCCAGTAGAGCGAATGCGGGGGAAAAACTGTTTTTT. Protein: CASRANAGEKLFF. The rearrangement joins TRBV19 to TRBJ1-4; D gene unclear. Germline lookup yields CDR1 LNHDA and CDR2 SQIVND (reference sequence). The CDR3 has 13 amino acids. Trimming stripped 6 bases from V and 8 bases from J, with 13 bases between.

This chain links TRBV15 with TRBJ1-5; D ambiguous. Germline values: CDR1 LNHNV, CDR2 YYDKDF (reference sequence). The CDR3 has 15 amino acids. The V end was cut by 1 base, the J end by 4 bases, with 11 bases between. The CDR3: CATSRVSGSNQPQHF. The DNA for the CDR3 is TGTGCCACCAGCAGAGTATCGGGGTCGAATCAGCCCCAGCATTTT. The full variable domain, rest sourced from reference TRBV15 and TRBJ1-5, is DAMVIQNPRYQVTQFGKPVTLSCSQTLNHNVMYWYQQKSSQAPKLLFHYYDKDFNNEADTPDNFQSRRPNTSFCFLDIRSPGLGDTAMYLCATSRVSGSNQPQHFGDGTRLSIL.

The CDR3 is CASSQEPLPGLGGYTF. CDR3 in DNA: TGCGCCAGCAGCCAAGAGCCCCTTCCAGGGCTAGGGGGCTACACCTTC. The V and J genes are TRBV4-1 and TRBJ1-2; tentative D call: TRBD1 (5 bases). CDR1 and CDR2 (germline): MGHRA, YSYEKL. The CDR3 spans 16 residues. V was pared by 0 bases and J by 8 bases, with 19 bases between.

The chain has TRBV18 and TRBJ1-5; TRBD1 aligns across 9 bases. V trimming: 3 bases; J trimming: 6 bases; junction bases outside the gene matches: 6. CDR1 KGHSH and CDR2 LQKENI come from the germline V gene. The CDR3 sequence is 15 residues long. CDR3 in amino acids: CASSPSQGAGQPQHF. The DNA of the CDR3 is TGTGCCAGCTCACCGTCACAGGGGGCAGGTCAGCCCCAGCATTTT.

The rearrangement links TRBV6-5 to TRBJ1-2; no clear D. The CDR3 loop spans 14 amino acids. The ends were cut back, 2 bases at V and 4 bases at J, with 11 bases in the middle. Germline CDR1 and CDR2: MNHEY and SVGAGI. Here the CDR3 reads CASSYRSPLYGYTF. The CDR3 coding sequence is TGTGCCAGCAGTTACCGGTCCCCGCTCTATGGCTACACCTTC.

This rearrangement joins TRBV10-3 to TRBJ2-1; TRBD1 is a possible D gene (5 bases). V lost 10 bases, J lost 9 bases, and 13 bases lay in between. The CDR3 contains 11 residues. Germline CDR1 ENHRY, CDR2 SYGVKD. This CDR3 reads CATRTSGEQFF. Written as DNA, the CDR3 is TGTGCCACCCGGACATCGGGTGAGCAGTTCTTC.

The CDR3 nucleotides are TGCGCCAGCAGCTTCGCGGAGGTGAACACTGAAGCTTTCTTT. Translation gives CASSFAEVNTEAFF. The chain uses TRBV5-1 and TRBJ1-1; no clear D. This CDR3 spans 14 amino acids. V lost 2 bases to trimming and J lost 0 bases, with 8 bases between them. Germline loops: CDR1 SGHRS, CDR2 YFSETQ. The variable domain in full, with the rest retrieved from reference TRBV5-1 and TRBJ1-1, is KAGVTQTPRYLIKTRGQQVTLSCSPISGHRSVSWYQQTPGQGLQFLFEYFSETQRNKGNFPGRFSGRQFSNSRSEMNVSTLELGDSALYLCASSFAEVNTEAFFGQGTRLTVV.

The J gene is TRBJ2-3, the V gene TRBV5-1; D perhaps matches TRBD1 (6 bases). Germline lookup yields CDR1 SGHRS and CDR2 YFSETQ. This CDR3 spans 16 amino acids. V dropped 0 bases and J dropped 1 base, with 12 bases sitting between them. This CDR3 is CASSLVTGSRTDTQYF. CDR3 in DNA: TGCGCCAGCAGCTTGGTAACAGGGTCTCGCACAGATACGCAGTATTTT.

The chain couples TRBV27 to TRBJ2-7; tentatively, D is TRBD2 (7 bases). Trimming shortened V by 4 bases and J by 5 bases, and 12 bases separated the two germline ends. In germline, CDR1 is MNHEY, CDR2 SMNVEV (reference sequence). The CDR3 consists of 13 residues. The CDR3: CASSWGGANEQYF. For the CDR3, the DNA is TGTGCCAGCAGTTGGGGGGGGGCAAACGAGCAGTACTTC.

The rearrangement joins TRBV7-2 to TRBJ1-2, with D possibly matching TRBD1 (5 bases). Germline CDR1 SGHTA, CDR2 FQGNSA. Trimming removed 1 base at V and 5 bases at J, with 11 bases between. The CDR3 spans 14 residues. This CDR3 reads CASSLVDRLYGYTF. The CDR3, as DNA: TGTGCCAGCAGCTTAGTCGACAGATTATATGGCTACACCTTC.

This chain connects TRBV7-9 to TRBJ1-2, with D unresolved. This CDR3 has 14 residues. Germline V gene data show CDR1 as SEHNR and CDR2 as FQNEAQ (reference sequence). V was trimmed by 3 bases and J by 4 bases, leaving 12 bases between them. The CDR3 region is CASSFNDRSYGYTF. The DNA of the CDR3 is TGTGCCAGCAGCTTTAATGATCGTAGCTATGGCTACACCTTC.

This clone was picked up a small number of times. This rearrangement joins TRBV24-1 to TRBJ2-1; 7 positions agree with TRBD1. The CDR3 consists of 16 residues. J lost 4 bases, V lost 4 bases, and 9 bases had no gene match. CDR1 is KGHDR, CDR2 SFDVKD, per germline. The CDR3 DNA reads TGTGCCACCAGTGACGCCGGACAGGTCCCTTACAATGAGCAGTTCTTC. As protein: CATSDAGQVPYNEQFF.

This clone was seen a handful of times. V is TRBV7-2 and J is TRBJ1-1; weak D call: TRBD1 (5 bases). This CDR3 region has 12 residues. The V gene's germline CDR1 is SGHTA and CDR2 FQGNSA. V lost 6 bases and J lost 1, with 6 bases in between. This chain's CDR3 is CASSRGNTEAFF. The CDR3 DNA reads TGTGCCAGCAGTAGGGGGAACACTGAAGCTTTCTTT.

This rearrangement joins TRBV6-2 or TRBV6-3 to TRBJ1-5; tentative D call: TRBD1 (5 bases). This CDR3 is 14 amino acids long. From germline, CDR1 is MNHEY and CDR2 SVGEGT. V was trimmed by 2 bases and J by 7 bases, leaving 12 bases between them. The CDR3 sequence: CASSYGGGGQPQHF. The CDR3 coding sequence is TGTGCCAGCAGTTACGGGGGAGGAGGACAGCCCCAGCATTTT.

This chain uses TRBV3-1 (or the pseudogene TRBV3-2) with TRBJ1-2, with D unresolved. The germline V gene has CDR1 LGHDT and CDR2 YNNKEL (reference sequence). This CDR3 is built from 13 residues. Deletions cut 1 base from V and 8 bases from J, with 11 bases between. In DNA, the CDR3 is TGTGCCAGCAGCCAAGGTCCCACCTACGGCTACACCTTC. It translates to CASSQGPTYGYTF.

The chain couples TRBV3-1 (or the pseudogene TRBV3-2) to TRBJ2-2, with D possibly being TRBD1 (5 bases). V lost 4 bases and J 3 bases, leaving 15 bases between the germline ends. CDR3 size: 16 residues. Germline V gives CDR1 LGHDT, CDR2 YNNKEL (reference sequence). In nucleotides, the CDR3 is TGTGCCAGCAGCCTCTCCATGGCAGGGCACACCGGGGAGCTGTTTTTT. It encodes CASSLSMAGHTGELFF.

For this clone: The identical CDR3 is also encoded by other nucleotide sequences in the sample. The CDR3 DNA follows: TGCGCCAGCAGTCCCGGGACAGGAAACACTGAAGCTTTCTTT. It is translated as CASSPGTGNTEAFF. The chain has TRBV5-1 and TRBJ1-1, with 8 bases matching TRBD1. With 5 bases clipped from V and 2 bases from J, the junction kept 5 bases outside the gene matches. The CDR3 contains 14 residues. Germline V gene lookup returns CDR1 SGHRS and CDR2 YFSETQ. The complete variable domain, with remaining parts taken from reference TRBV5-1 and TRBJ1-1, reads KAGVTQTPRYLIKTRGQQVTLSCSPISGHRSVSWYQQTPGQGLQFLFEYFSETQRNKGNFPGRFSGRQFSNSRSEMNVSTLELGDSALYLCASSPGTGNTEAFFGQGTRLTVV.

Many counts were recorded for this clone. The chain uses TRBV5-1 and TRBJ2-7; possible D gene TRBD2, 6 bases. The V and J ends lost 4 bases and 1 base respectively, with 12 bases between them. This CDR3 has 14 amino acids. The V gene's germline CDR1 is SGHRS and CDR2 YFSETQ. CDR3 sequence (DNA): TGCGCCAGCAGCCCCGGGACTGTGTCCTACGAGCAGTACTTC. This sequence encodes CASSPGTVSYEQYF.